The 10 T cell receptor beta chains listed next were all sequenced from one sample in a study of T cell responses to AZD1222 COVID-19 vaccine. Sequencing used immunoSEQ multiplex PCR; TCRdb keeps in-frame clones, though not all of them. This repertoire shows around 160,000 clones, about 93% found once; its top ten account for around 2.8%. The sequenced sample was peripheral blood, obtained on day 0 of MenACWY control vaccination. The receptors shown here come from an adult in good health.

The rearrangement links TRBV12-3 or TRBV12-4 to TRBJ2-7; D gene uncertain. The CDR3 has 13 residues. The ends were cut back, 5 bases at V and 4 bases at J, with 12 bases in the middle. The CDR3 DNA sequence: TGTGCCAGCAGTCCCTCCGGGCTTTACGAGCAGTACTTC. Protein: CASSPSGLYEQYF.

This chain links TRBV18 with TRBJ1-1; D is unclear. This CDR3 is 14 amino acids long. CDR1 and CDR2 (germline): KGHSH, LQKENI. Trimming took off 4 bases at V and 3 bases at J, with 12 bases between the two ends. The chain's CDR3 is CASSRSLEDTEAFF. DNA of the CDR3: TGTGCCAGCTCACGCAGCCTCGAGGACACTGAAGCTTTCTTT.

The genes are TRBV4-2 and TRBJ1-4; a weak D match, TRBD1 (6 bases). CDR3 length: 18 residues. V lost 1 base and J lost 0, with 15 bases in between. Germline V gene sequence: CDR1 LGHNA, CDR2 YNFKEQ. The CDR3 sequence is CASSQALGASATNEKLFF. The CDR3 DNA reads TGTGCCAGCAGCCAAGCTCTGGGGGCTTCGGCAACTAATGAAAAACTGTTTTTT.

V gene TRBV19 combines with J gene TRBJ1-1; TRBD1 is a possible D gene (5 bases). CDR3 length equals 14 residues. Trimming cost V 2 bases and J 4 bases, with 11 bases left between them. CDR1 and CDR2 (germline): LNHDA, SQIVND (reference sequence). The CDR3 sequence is CASSIMGQGTEAFF. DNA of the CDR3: TGTGCCAGTAGTATAATGGGGCAGGGCACTGAAGCTTTCTTT.

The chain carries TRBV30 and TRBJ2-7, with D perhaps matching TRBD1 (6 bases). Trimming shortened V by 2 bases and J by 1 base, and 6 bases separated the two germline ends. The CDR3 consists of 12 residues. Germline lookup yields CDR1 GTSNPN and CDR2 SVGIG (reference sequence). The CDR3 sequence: CAWSRGSYEQYF. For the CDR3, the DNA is TGTGCCTGGAGTAGGGGGTCCTACGAGCAGTACTTC.

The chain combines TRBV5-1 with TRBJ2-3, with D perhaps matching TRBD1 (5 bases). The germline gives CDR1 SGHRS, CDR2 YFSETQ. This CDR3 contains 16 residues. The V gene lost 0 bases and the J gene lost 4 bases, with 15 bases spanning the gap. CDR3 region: CASSLEGVGDADTQYF. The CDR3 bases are TGCGCCAGCAGCTTGGAAGGGGTAGGAGACGCAGATACGCAGTATTTT.

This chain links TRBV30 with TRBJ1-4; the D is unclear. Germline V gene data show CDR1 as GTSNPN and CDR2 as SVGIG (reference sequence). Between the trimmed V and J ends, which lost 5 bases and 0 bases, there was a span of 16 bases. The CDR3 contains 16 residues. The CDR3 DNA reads TGTGCCTGGGGTCCCGGGTATGGGTCAACTAATGAAAAACTGTTTTTT. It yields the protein CAWGPGYGSTNEKLFF.

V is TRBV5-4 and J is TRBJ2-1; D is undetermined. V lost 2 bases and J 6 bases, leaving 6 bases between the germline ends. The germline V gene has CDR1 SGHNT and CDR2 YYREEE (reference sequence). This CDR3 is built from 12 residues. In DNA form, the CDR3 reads TGTGCCAGCAGCTTAGAACTCAATGAGCAGTTCTTC. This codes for CASSLELNEQFF.

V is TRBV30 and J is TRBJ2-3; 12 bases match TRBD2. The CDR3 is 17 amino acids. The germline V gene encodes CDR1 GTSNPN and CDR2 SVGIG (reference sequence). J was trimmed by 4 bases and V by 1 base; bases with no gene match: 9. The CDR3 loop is CAWSGKKLAGGSDTQYF. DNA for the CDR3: TGTGCCTGGAGTGGGAAGAAACTAGCGGGGGGCTCAGATACGCAGTATTTT.

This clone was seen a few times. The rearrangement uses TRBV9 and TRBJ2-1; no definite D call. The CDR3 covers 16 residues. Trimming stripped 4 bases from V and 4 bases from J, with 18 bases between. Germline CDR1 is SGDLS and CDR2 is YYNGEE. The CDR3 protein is CASSNGPGPIYNEQFF. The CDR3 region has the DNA TGTGCCAGCAGCAACGGACCGGGTCCCATATACAATGAGCAGTTCTTC. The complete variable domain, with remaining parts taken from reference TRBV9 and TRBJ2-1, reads DSGVTQTPKHLITATGQRVTLRCSPRSGDLSVYWYQQSLDQGLQFLIQYYNGEERAKGNILERFSAQQFPDLHSELNLSSLELGDSALYFCASSNGPGPIYNEQFFGPGTRLTVL.